Here is one T cell receptor beta chain with its context. This record comes from a study of blood T cell repertoires in COVID-19. Trimming cost V 4 bases and J 6 bases, with 27 bases left between them. This CDR3 is 18 amino acids long. Germline-derived CDR1 and CDR2 are MNHEY and SMNVEV (reference sequence). Using immunoSEQ multiplex PCR, the repertoire was profiled, and TCRdb retains in-frame clones only, with some absent. In the table there are approximately 300,000 clones, around nine tenths of which are singletons. This chain uses TRBV27 with TRBJ1-2; the D gene is possibly TRBD1 (6 bases). Sequencing was done on a sample of peripheral blood. The TCR originated in a woman aged 25 to 45 with COVID-19, enrolled during active disease. Here the CDR3 DNA reads TGTGCCAGCAGTTCACCCTTTGGGTCAGGGGCCGGACGGAATGGCTACACCTTC. Translating gives CASSSPFGSGAGRNGYTF.